The 16 T cell receptor beta chains listed next were all sequenced from one sample in a study of T cells in Graves' hyperthyroidism and ophthalmopathy. The CDR3 regions of TCR beta were amplified from RNA transcripts. When the TCR CDR3 underwent first-round RT-PCR, the HTBI primer set was used. TCRdb processed the multiplex PCR reads anew with MiXCR; each CDR3 protein has one entry. The sample consists of 400,000 to 500,000 distinct CDR3 sequences, roughly 13% of them appearing once. The sequencing input was blood. These receptors were obtained from a woman under 30 with Graves' hyperthyroidism.

The CDR3 sequence: CASSYAAKNIQYF. The DNA for the CDR3 is TGTGCCAGCAGTTACGCAGCCAAAAACATTCAGTACTTC. The chain couples TRBV6-2 or TRBV6-3 to TRBJ2-4; no clear D. Germline CDR1 reads MNHEY; CDR2 reads SVGEGT. Trimming removed 2 bases at V and 0 bases at J, with 2 bases between. The CDR3 spans 13 residues.

The chain is built from TRBV18 and TRBJ1-1; no firm D call. There are 15 residues in the CDR3. The ends were cut back, 1 base at V and 5 bases at J, with 14 bases in the middle. CDR1 and CDR2 (germline): KGHSH, LQKENI. The CDR3 sequence is CASSPQTVMGTEAFF. The CDR3 DNA sequence: TGTGCCAGCTCACCACAAACGGTCATGGGGACTGAAGCTTTCTTT.

In its sample, this clonotype was seen many times. The chain joins TRBV6-1 to TRBJ2-1; D remains ambiguous. The ends were cut back, 5 bases at V and 8 bases at J, with 10 bases in the middle. The CDR3 has 12 amino acids. CDR1 is MNHNS, CDR2 SASEGT, per germline. The CDR3 protein is CASSPRDHEQFF. CDR3 nucleotides: TGTGCCAGCAGTCCCCGTGATCATGAGCAGTTCTTC.

This clonotype was picked up many times. This chain joins TRBV7-9 and TRBJ2-1; D is undetermined. Per germline, CDR1 SEHNR and CDR2 FQNEAQ (reference sequence). Trimming took off 5 bases at V and 4 bases at J, with 18 bases between the two ends. The CDR3 has 16 amino acids. The CDR3 DNA sequence: TGTGCCAGCAGCCATCCCCCCGGACGAAGGTACAATGAGCAGTTCTTC. It translates to CASSHPPGRRYNEQFF.

This clonotype was picked up many times. The genes are TRBV27 and TRBJ2-7; no reliable D call. Looked up from germline, CDR1 is MNHEY and CDR2 is SMNVEV (reference sequence). The CDR3 consists of 15 residues. Trimming took off 6 bases at V and 6 bases at J, with 21 bases between the two ends. CDR3 nucleotide sequence: TGTGCCAGCAGCCCCCGCCGTGACGTTCGGGTCGAGCAGTACTTC. This translates into CASSPRRDVRVEQYF.

This chain uses TRBV5-1 with TRBJ2-3; TRBD2 aligns across 10 bases. The length of the CDR3 is 15 residues. Germline V gene lookup returns CDR1 SGHRS and CDR2 YFSETQ. V lost 7 bases to trimming and J lost 0 bases; unmatched junction nucleotides: 5. The DNA of the CDR3 is TGCGCCAGCGCCCCTAGCGGGAGTAGCACAGATACGCAGTATTTT. Its protein is CASAPSGSSTDTQYF. The entire variable domain, with the rest obtained from reference TRBV5-1 and TRBJ2-3, is as follows: KAGVTQTPRYLIKTRGQQVTLSCSPISGHRSVSWYQQTPGQGLQFLFEYFSETQRNKGNFPGRFSGRQFSNSRSEMNVSTLELGDSALYLCASAPSGSSTDTQYFGPGTRLTVL.

This clonotype was counted many times. This sequence joins TRBV27 and TRBJ2-7, with 10 bases that match TRBD1. The CDR3 has 15 amino acids. Germline assignment: CDR1 MNHEY and CDR2 SMNVEV (reference sequence). The J segment lost 6 bases and the V segment lost 3 bases, leaving 8 bases of the junction unmatched. In nucleotides, the CDR3 is TGTGCCAGCAGTTTGACAGGGGGCGCAGGTGCCGAGCAGTACTTC. Translated, it gives CASSLTGGAGAEQYF.

The chain links TRBV20-1 to TRBJ2-4; 8 bases are a match to TRBD2. V gave up 6 bases and J gave up 4 bases; unmatched junction bases: 5. CDR3 length equals 13 residues. Germline V gene data show CDR1 as DFQATT and CDR2 as SNEGSKA (reference sequence). The CDR3 region is CSARASGKNIQYF. In DNA form, the CDR3 reads TGCAGTGCCCGAGCTAGCGGGAAAAACATTCAGTACTTC.

This clonotype appeared a few times. The chain employs TRBV5-1 and TRBJ2-2; no definite D call. CDR3 size: 15 residues. Trimming shortened V by 4 bases and J by 1 base, and 11 bases separated the two germline ends. CDR1 SGHRS and CDR2 YFSETQ come from the germline V gene. CDR3 in DNA: TGCGCCAGCAGCCCCTTAGTTAGGAACACCGGGGAGCTGTTTTTT. It specifies CASSPLVRNTGELFF.

In its sample, this clonotype was seen a few times. The chain carries TRBV3-1 and TRBJ1-2; D is undetermined. Germline lookup yields CDR1 LGHDT and CDR2 YNNKEL (reference sequence). The CDR3 totals 14 residues. Trimming took off 4 bases at V and 5 bases at J, with 14 bases between the two ends. CDR3 protein: CASSRSGENYGYTF. The CDR3 nucleotides are TGTGCCAGCAGCCGCTCCGGGGAGAATTATGGCTACACCTTC.

This clonotype was detected many times. The chain couples TRBV27 to TRBJ2-7; D uncertain. In germline, CDR1 is MNHEY, CDR2 SMNVEV (reference sequence). The V end was cut by 8 bases, the J end by 4 bases, with 18 bases between. The CDR3 spans 14 residues. In DNA, the CDR3 is TGTGCCAGCGGTGGTTCGGGCAAACCATACGAGCAGTACTTC. Encoded protein: CASGGSGKPYEQYF.

This clonotype was observed at least ten times. V is TRBV3-1 and J is TRBJ2-5, with D possibly matching TRBD2 (5 bases). With 0 bases removed from V and 1 base from J, the gap between germline ends came to 9 bases. The CDR3 loop spans 15 amino acids. Germline V gene data show CDR1 as LGHDT and CDR2 as YNNKEL (reference sequence). CDR3 residues: CASSQDPLAQETQYF. Written as DNA, the CDR3 is TGTGCCAGCAGCCAAGACCCGCTAGCCCAAGAGACCCAGTACTTC.

In this sample, this clonotype turned up many times. J is TRBJ1-5 and V is TRBV6-1; the match to TRBD1 covers 7 bases. From germline, CDR1 is MNHNS and CDR2 SASEGT. V lost 9 bases and J lost 7; bases outside the gene matches: 9. CDR3 length equals 13 residues. The CDR3 reads CASRGQERQPQHF. CDR3 in DNA: TGTGCCAGTAGAGGACAGGAACGACAGCCCCAGCATTTT.

This clonotype was recorded at least ten times. V is TRBV12-3 or TRBV12-4 and J is TRBJ1-3; D gene unclear. The V end was cut by 5 bases, the J end by 0 bases, with 11 bases between. CDR3 length equals 15 residues. The CDR3 loop reads CASSADGISGNTIYF. The CDR3, as DNA: TGTGCCAGCAGTGCGGACGGGATCTCTGGAAACACCATATATTTT.

This clonotype was observed many times. V usage is TRBV28 and J usage is TRBJ2-7; D gene ambiguous. The V end lost 5 bases, the J end lost 0 bases, and 8 bases lay between the germline ends. In germline, CDR1 is MDHEN, CDR2 SYDVKM. CDR3 size: 13 residues. CDR3 bases: TGTGCCAGCAGTCCCCCGAACTCCTACGAGCAGTACTTC. Residues: CASSPPNSYEQYF.

This clonotype has a handful of counts. J is TRBJ1-1 and V is TRBV28, with D perhaps TRBD1 (5 bases). Germline V lookup: CDR1 MDHEN, CDR2 SYDVKM. This CDR3 contains 14 residues. Trimming shortened V by 3 bases and J by 3 bases, and 11 bases separated the two germline ends. CDR3 DNA: TGTGCCAGCAGTTTCAGGGATTGGGACACTGAAGCTTTCTTT. The encoded protein is CASSFRDWDTEAFF. Full variable domain (remainder filled in from reference TRBV28 and TRBJ1-1): DVKVTQSSRYLVKRTGEKVFLECVQDMDHENMFWYRQDPGLGLRLIYFSYDVKMKEKGDIPEGYSVSREKKERFSLILESASTNQTSMYLCASSFRDWDTEAFFGQGTRLTVV.